Presented here are 13 T cell receptor beta chains from one specimen sequenced in a study of TIL therapy for anti-PD-1-resistant metastatic lung cancer. Time point: pre-treatment sample, taken before nivolumab and TIL therapy. The immunoSEQ assay was v3. Sequencing was performed with immunoSEQ multiplex PCR; in TCRdb, only in-frame clones are kept and a portion is missing. This table holds about 46,000 clones, just over 85% found once. The specimen comprised blood, sampled at baseline. These receptor sequences come from a person aged 25 to 85 with non-small cell lung cancer.

The chain has TRBV19 and TRBJ2-7, with 9 positions matching TRBD1. CDR3 size: 14 residues. The V and J ends lost 5 bases and 1 base, in that order; junction bases with no gene match: 3. The germline V gene has CDR1 LNHDA and CDR2 SQIVND (reference sequence). DNA of the CDR3: TGTGCCAGTAGTGTGACAGGGGGTTCCTACGAGCAGTACTTC. This translates into CASSVTGGSYEQYF. The full variable domain, in which reference TRBV19 and TRBJ2-7 provide the parts outside the CDR3, is DGGITQSPKYLFRKEGQNVTLSCEQNLNHDAMYWYRQDPGQGLRLIYYSQIVNDFQKGDIAEGYSVSREKKESFPLTVTSAQKNPTAFYLCASSVTGGSYEQYFGPGTRLTVT.

The V call is TRBV11-2, the J call TRBJ1-1, with D maybe TRBD1 (5 bases). CDR1 is SGHAT and CDR2 is FQNNGV in the germline V gene. Trimming left V 0 bases short and J 8 bases short, with 10 bases between. The CDR3 length is 13 residues. The CDR3 region has the DNA TGTGCCAGCAGCTTAGAACCCGGGGGAGAAGCTTTCTTT. Residues: CASSLEPGGEAFF. Full variable domain (rest looked up from reference TRBV11-2 and TRBJ1-1): EAGVAQSPRYKIIEKRQSVAFWCNPISGHATLYWYQQILGQGPKLLIQFQNNGVVDDSQLPKDRFSAERLKGVDSTLKIQPAKLEDSAVYLCASSLEPGGEAFFGQGTRLTVV.

This chain joins TRBV24-1 and TRBJ2-2, with 8 bases lining up with TRBD2. The germline V gene has CDR1 KGHDR and CDR2 SFDVKD. The CDR3 runs 16 residues. The V and J ends lost 4 bases and 0 bases, in that order; junction bases with no gene match: 3. Written as DNA, the CDR3 is TGTGCCACCAGTGACCTAGCGGGCGCGAACACCGGGGAGCTGTTTTTT. Translating gives CATSDLAGANTGELFF.

This chain uses TRBV3-1 (or the pseudogene TRBV3-2) with TRBJ1-3; weak D call: TRBD1 (6 bases). The V gene lost 0 bases and the J gene lost 9 bases, with 9 bases spanning the gap. This CDR3 has 13 amino acids. Germline-derived CDR1 and CDR2 are LGHDT and YNNKEL (reference sequence). CDR3 amino acids: CASSQDRTATIYF. In DNA form, the CDR3 reads TGTGCCAGCAGCCAAGATCGGACAGCCACCATATATTTT.

The chain combines TRBV19 with TRBJ1-1, with D tentatively TRBD1 (6 bases). The CDR3 is made up of 15 amino acids. CDR1 and CDR2 from the germline V gene are LNHDA and SQIVND (reference sequence). Deletions cut 6 bases from V and 2 bases from J, with 16 bases between. The CDR3 spells CASRGQILRNTEAFF. As DNA, the CDR3 is TGTGCCAGTAGGGGACAAATCCTTCGTAACACTGAAGCTTTCTTT. The full variable domain, its missing parts supplied by reference TRBV19 and TRBJ1-1, is DGGITQSPKYLFRKEGQNVTLSCEQNLNHDAMYWYRQDPGQGLRLIYYSQIVNDFQKGDIAEGYSVSREKKESFPLTVTSAQKNPTAFYLCASRGQILRNTEAFFGQGTRLTVV.

This clone was counted once. The chain has TRBV5-1 and TRBJ1-1; D gene unclear. Germline CDR1 and CDR2: SGHRS and YFSETQ. CDR3 size: 15 residues. V was clipped by 0 bases and J by 1 base, with 10 bases between them. In DNA form, the CDR3 reads TGCGCCAGCAGCTTGGCCGGTCAGGAGAACACTGAAGCTTTCTTT. Translation gives CASSLAGQENTEAFF. Full variable domain (missing parts from reference TRBV5-1 and TRBJ1-1): KAGVTQTPRYLIKTRGQQVTLSCSPISGHRSVSWYQQTPGQGLQFLFEYFSETQRNKGNFPGRFSGRQFSNSRSEMNVSTLELGDSALYLCASSLAGQENTEAFFGQGTRLTVV.

The V call is TRBV4-3, the J call TRBJ2-7; 9 bases line up with TRBD2. With V trimmed by 0 bases and J by 3 bases, 3 bases remained unmatched. This CDR3 comprises 15 residues. Germline CDR1 reads LGHNA; CDR2 reads YSLEER. CDR3 DNA: TGCGCCAGCAGCCAAGAGCGGGGGGGCCGCTACGAGCAGTACTTC. Amino acids: CASSQERGGRYEQYF.

This chain links TRBV29-1 with TRBJ2-1, with D maybe TRBD2 (5 bases). Between the trimmed V and J ends, which lost 2 bases and 0 bases, there was a span of 14 bases. CDR1 and CDR2 from the germline V gene are SQVTM and ANQGSEA. The CDR3 extends over 16 amino acids. The CDR3 DNA reads as TGCAGCGTTGAAATCGGGGATTCGAGCTCCTACAATGAGCAGTTCTTC. Translated, it gives CSVEIGDSSSYNEQFF.

The chain is built from TRBV6-6 and TRBJ2-1; tentatively, D is TRBD2 (6 bases). The germline gives CDR1 MNHNY, CDR2 SVGAGI (reference sequence). V was shortened by 2 bases and J by 5 bases, with 7 bases between the two germline ends. CDR3 size: 13 residues. CDR3 loop: CASSYTSHNEQFF. The CDR3 DNA follows: TGTGCCAGCAGTTACACTAGCCACAATGAGCAGTTCTTC.

Written as DNA, the CDR3 is TGTGCCAGCAGTTCAGGCAATGAGCAGTTCTTC. Translating it yields CASSSGNEQFF. The chain couples TRBV27 to TRBJ2-1; unclear D gene. Trimming removed 4 bases at V and 6 bases at J, with 4 bases between. Germline V CDR1 and CDR2: MNHEY, SMNVEV (reference sequence). The CDR3 has 11 residues.

This chain joins TRBV7-6 and TRBJ1-1; D remains ambiguous. V shed 1 base and J shed 0 bases, with 12 bases lying between them. Looked up from germline, CDR1 is SGHVS and CDR2 is FNYEAQ. This CDR3 is built from 16 residues. The CDR3: CASSLGQGRVNTEAFF. CDR3 nucleotide sequence: TGTGCCAGCAGCTTAGGTCAAGGGCGCGTGAACACTGAAGCTTTCTTT.

The V gene is TRBV28, the J gene TRBJ1-2; no clear D. The CDR3 runs 16 residues. V lost 6 bases, J lost 3 bases, and 20 bases lay in between. Germline V gene sequence: CDR1 MDHEN, CDR2 SYDVKM. Here the CDR3 reads CASSPSGSADHYGYTF. CDR3 bases: TGTGCCAGCAGCCCCTCGGGGAGTGCGGACCACTATGGCTACACCTTC.

The V gene is TRBV5-1, the J gene TRBJ2-2; D is unresolved. Looked up from germline, CDR1 is SGHRS and CDR2 is YFSETQ. This CDR3 has 14 amino acids. V lost 0 bases and J lost 7, with 10 bases in between. Written as DNA, the CDR3 is TGCGCCAGCAGCTTGGGGGGTACCCACGGGGAGCTGTTTTTT. This codes for CASSLGGTHGELFF.